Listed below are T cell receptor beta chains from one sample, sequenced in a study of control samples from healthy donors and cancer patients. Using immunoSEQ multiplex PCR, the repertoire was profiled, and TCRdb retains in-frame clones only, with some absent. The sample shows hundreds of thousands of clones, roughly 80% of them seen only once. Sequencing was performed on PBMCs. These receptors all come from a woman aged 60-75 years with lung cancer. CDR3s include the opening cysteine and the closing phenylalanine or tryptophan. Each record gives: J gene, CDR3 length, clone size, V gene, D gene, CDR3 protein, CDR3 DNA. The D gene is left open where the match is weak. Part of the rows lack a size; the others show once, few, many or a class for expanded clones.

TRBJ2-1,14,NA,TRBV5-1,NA,CASSLVGRYNEQFF,TGCGCCAGCAGCTTGGTTGGCAGATACAATGAGCAGTTCTTC
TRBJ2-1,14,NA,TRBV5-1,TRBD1,CASSWGQSNNEQFF,TGCGCCAGCAGCTGGGGACAGAGTAACAATGAGCAGTTCTTC
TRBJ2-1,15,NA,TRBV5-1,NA,CASSPRDQTYNEQFF,TGCGCCAGCAGCCCCCGGGACCAAACCTACAATGAGCAGTTCTTC
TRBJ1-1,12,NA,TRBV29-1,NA,CSFGRGNTEAFF,TGCAGCTTCGGACGGGGGAACACTGAAGCTTTCTTT
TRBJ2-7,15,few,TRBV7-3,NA,CASSHSPGSSYEQYF,TGTGCCAGCAGCCACTCCCCAGGGAGTTCCTACGAGCAGTACTTC
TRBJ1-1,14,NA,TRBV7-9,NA,CASSRDEMNTEAFF,TGTGCCAGCAGCCGCGACGAAATGAACACTGAAGCTTTCTTT
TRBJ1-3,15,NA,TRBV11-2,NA,CASSLRMGGLHTIYF,TGTGCCAGCAGCTTAAGGATGGGGGGCTTGCACACCATATATTTT
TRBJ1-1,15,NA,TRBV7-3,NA,CASSLSPNVNTEAFF,TGTGCCAGCAGCTTATCCCCGAACGTGAACACTGAAGCTTTCTTT
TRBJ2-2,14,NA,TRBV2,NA,CASSEEGRGGELFF,TGTGCCAGCAGTGAAGAAGGTAGAGGCGGGGAGCTGTTTTTT
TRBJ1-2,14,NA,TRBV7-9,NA,CASSFTETNYGYTF,TGTGCCAGCAGCTTTACAGAGACTAACTATGGCTACACCTTC
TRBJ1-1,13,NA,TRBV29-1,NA,CSVDRGRGTEAFF,TGCAGCGTTGATAGAGGGAGGGGCACTGAAGCTTTCTTT
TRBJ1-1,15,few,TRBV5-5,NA,CASSWTATANTEAFF,TGTGCCAGCAGCTGGACTGCGACAGCTAACACTGAAGCTTTCTTT
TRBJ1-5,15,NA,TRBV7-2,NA,CASSLVRGPNQPQHF,TGTGCCAGCAGCTTAGTCAGGGGCCCCAATCAGCCCCAGCATTTT
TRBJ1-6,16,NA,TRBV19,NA,CASRRRANPYNSPLHF,TGTGCCAGTAGAAGGCGGGCCAACCCCTATAATTCACCCCTCCACTTT
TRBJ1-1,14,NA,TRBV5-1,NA,CASSYDGGNTEAFF,TGCGCCAGCAGCTATGATGGGGGTAACACTGAAGCTTTCTTT
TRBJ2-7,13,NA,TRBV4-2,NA,CASSQGHGNEQYF,TGTGCCAGCAGCCAAGGACACGGGAACGAGCAGTACTTC
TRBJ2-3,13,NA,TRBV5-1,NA,CASSRESTDTQYF,TGCGCCAGCAGCCGGGAGAGCACAGATACGCAGTATTTT
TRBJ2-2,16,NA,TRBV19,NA,CASSIDSSFYTGELFF,TGTGCCAGTAGTATAGATTCTAGCTTCTACACCGGGGAGCTGTTTTTT
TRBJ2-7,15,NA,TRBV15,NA,CATSRDPDVSGEQYF,TGTGCCACCAGCAGAGATCCCGACGTGTCGGGCGAGCAGTACTTC
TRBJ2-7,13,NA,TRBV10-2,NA,CASSESSMDEQYF,TGCGCCAGCAGTGAGTCGAGTATGGACGAGCAGTACTTC
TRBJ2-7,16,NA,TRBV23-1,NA,CASSPPGTLSSYEQYF,TGCGCCAGCAGTCCGCCCGGGACATTGAGCTCCTACGAGCAGTACTTC
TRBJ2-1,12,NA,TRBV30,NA,CAWSQPGPRRFF,TGTGCCTGGTCGCAACCGGGACCTCGGCGTTTCTTC
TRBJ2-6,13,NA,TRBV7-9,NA,CASESPGANVLTF,TGTGCCAGCGAGTCCCCTGGGGCCAACGTCCTGACTTTC
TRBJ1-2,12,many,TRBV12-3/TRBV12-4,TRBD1,CASSPGQGDYTF,TGTGCCAGCAGCCCTGGACAGGGCGACTACACCTTC
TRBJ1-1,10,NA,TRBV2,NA,CATGNTEAFF,TGTGCGACAGGGAACACTGAAGCTTTCTTT
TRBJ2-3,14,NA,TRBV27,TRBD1,CASSLWDRDTTQYF,TGTGCCAGCAGTTTGTGGGACAGGGATACTACGCAGTATTTT
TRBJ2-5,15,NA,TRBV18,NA,CASSPATAYQETQYF,TGTGCCAGCTCACCCGCGACAGCGTACCAAGAGACCCAGTACTTC
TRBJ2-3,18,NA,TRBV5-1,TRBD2,CASSLPTSGQLLTDTQYF,TGCGCCAGCAGCTTGCCCACTAGCGGGCAACTACTCACAGATACGCAGTATTTT
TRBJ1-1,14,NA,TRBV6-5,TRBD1,CASSPDRGLAEAFF,TGTGCCAGCAGTCCGGACAGGGGGCTCGCTGAAGCTTTCTTT
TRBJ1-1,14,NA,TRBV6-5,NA,CASLQERVGTEAFF,TGTGCCAGCCTGCAAGAGCGGGTAGGGACTGAAGCTTTCTTT
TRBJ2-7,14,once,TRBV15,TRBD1,CATSKYRGSYEQYF,TGTGCCACCAGCAAGTACAGGGGATCCTACGAGCAGTACTTC
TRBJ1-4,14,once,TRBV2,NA,CASKGRITNEKLFF,TGTGCCAGCAAGGGACGCATTACCAATGAAAAACTGTTTTTT
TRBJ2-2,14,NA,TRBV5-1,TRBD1,CASSAQGVAGELFF,TGCGCCAGCAGCGCACAGGGGGTGGCCGGGGAGCTGTTTTTT
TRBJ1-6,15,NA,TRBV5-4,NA,CASSIEGGRDSPLHF,TGTGCCAGCAGCATTGAGGGGGGGCGAGATTCACCCCTCCACTTT
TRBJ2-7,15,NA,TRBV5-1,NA,CASSLGSADPYEQYF,TGCGCCAGCAGCTTGGGATCGGCGGACCCCTACGAGCAGTACTTC